The clone carrying this T cell receptor (beta chain) has just a few counts. TCRdb analysed the 5' RACE reads with MiXCR anew, one entry per CDR3 protein. The sample holds about 600,000 distinct CDR3 sequences, roughly a fifth seen once. V dropped 4 bases and J dropped 5; count of bases not matched to a gene: 8. This CDR3 contains 16 residues. Germline values: CDR1 MGHRA, CDR2 YSYEKL. This sample was included in a study of T-cell memory formation after mild COVID-19. The chain combines TRBV4-1 with TRBJ1-2, with TRBD1 matching 12 bases. The receptor comes from an adult woman who had mild COVID-19 (a few samples of this study predate the infection). Cell type and time point are not known. Specimen: PBMCs or a T cell subset sorted from them (not recorded which). The CDR3 DNA is TGCGCCAGCAGCCCCCCGGGACAGGGGGCGCGTTATGGCTACACCTTC. As protein: CASSPPGQGARYGYTF.